This T cell receptor beta chain was observed in a study of response to subunit inactivated influenza vaccine. Study-level points and caveats: Only a handful of new T cells, the authors suggested, are recruited with each seasonal influenza vaccination.

TCRdb redid the calling of the RT-PCR reads with MiXCR, one entry per CDR3 protein. The table shows 500,000 to 600,000 distinct CDR3 sequences, with 12% occurring only once. For this clonotype: The target antigen is unknown.

After removal of 5 bases from V and 3 bases from J, the junction contained 10 bases not matched to a gene. Germline-derived CDR1 and CDR2 are SGHRS and YFSETQ. This CDR3 is built from 17 residues. Material: PBMCs from blood, obtained on the day of vaccination. The chain carries TRBV5-1 and TRBJ2-5, with 13 nucleotides matching TRBD2. The source is a man aged 50 to 59 who received an inactivated influenza vaccine. The CDR3 coding sequence is TGCGCCAGCAGACTCACCGGGACTAGCGGGATAAAAGAGACCCAGTACTTC. As protein: CASRLTGTSGIKETQYF.